A single T cell receptor beta chain is shown here with its context. The antigen it binds to is not known. The input lacks base qualities; no much larger clone sits a single base away. The sample comes from a study of blood T cell repertoires in COVID-19 (dated by TCRdb to 2018 to 2020). For context, the study as a whole: Collaborator samples came from the United States, Italy and Spain and covered acute and convalescent phases of COVID-19. The material from the prospective study consisted of cDNA or gDNA derived from T cells, B-cell-depleted T cells, or PBMCs. Subjects who had been exposed to COVID-19, were actively infected with it, or had recovered from it provided the deeply sampled blood TCRbeta repertoires that made up the dataset. The repertoires were released in a freely available public database meant as a resource for research on the immune response to SARS-CoV-2. The samples were drawn from two sources: the first 160 participants of the ongoing ImmuneRACE study, and over 1,000 subjects contributed by 6 global collaborators. A de-identified subject ID, COVID-19 status, age in years and sex were almost always included in the sample metadata. HLA class I and class II types, where available, came from metadata supplied by the sample provider rather than from assay-based typing. Results the study describes overall, beyond this receptor: How much clinical and demographic metadata was included differed by source and by participant, and the metadata was provided uncurated.

Whole blood was collected in K2EDTA tubes by collaborating institutions according to the institutions' own protocols. For TCRbeta analysis, collaborators shipped samples in one of three forms: frozen whole blood, isolated PBMCs, or DNA extracted from either of those sample types. TCRbeta CDR3 regions were amplified from genomic DNA by means of the immunoSEQ Assay, a bias-controlled multiplex PCR. As for the authors' bioinformatics: Nucleated cell counts per sample were estimated from amplification of reference gene primers within the assay. Sequence reads were collapsed and filtered to measure the absolute abundance of every unique TCRbeta CDR3 rearrangement. Productive Simpson clonality was computed per sample as the square root of Simpson's diversity index over productive rearrangements. What TCRdb holds here is the immuneACCESS table cut down to in-frame rearrangements. Part of the clones is not present; checked against another copy, under half of the missing clones reflect an unresolved V gene, and the others are unexplained. The V and J calls and the clone size are those of that table, but D and trimming were determined from the DNA. The sample yields about 99,000 clones; around 84% were counted once. Around 2% of the sample is in the top ten clones.

This TCR was sampled from a man between 70 and 80 years old with active or convalescent COVID-19. Input material: peripheral blood.

This receptor has the CDR3 CASSSRQGVGNTIYF. DNA sequence: TGTGCCAGCAGCTCCCGACAGGGCGTTGGAAACACCATATATTTT. The receptor chain draws on TRBV7-2 and TRBJ1-3, with 7 central nucleotides matching TRBD1. From the germline V gene, CDR1 is SGHTA and CDR2 is FQGNSA. The germline V end is reduced by 4 bases and the J end by 3 bases; junction bases left unmatched: 6. The CDR3 covers 15 residues, taking in both the cysteine and the phenylalanine. The DNA shown is the 45-base CDR3, in frame from base 1. Reference TRBV7-2 and TRBJ1-3 proteins supply the regions before and after the CDR3; the full variable domain is: GAGVSQSPSNKVTEKGKDVELRCDPISGHTALYWYRQSLGQGLEFLIYFQGNSAPDKSGLPSDRFSAERTGGSVSTLTIQRTQQEDSAVYLCASSSRQGVGNTIYFGEGSWLTVV.